This T cell receptor beta chain derives from a study of regulatory T cells in long-lasting Graves disease. V was cut by 6 bases and J by 4 bases, with 16 bases left in between. CDR1 MNHNS and CDR2 SASEGT come from the germline V gene. The CDR3 has 15 residues. The time point here: persistent/refractory GD, antithyroid drugs over 5 years with positive TRAb. The TCR library used RNA extracted from PBMCs. Library construction for TCR beta used iRepertoire HTBI primers and Arm-PCR of CDR3 regions. TCRdb redid the calling of the multiplex PCR reads with MiXCR, one entry per CDR3 protein. The sample shows approximately 360,000 distinct CDR3 sequences, roughly 24% of them seen only once. This clonotype has ten or more counts.

The chain recombines TRBV6-1 with TRBJ1-5; TRBD1 might be the D (5 bases). The source material was peripheral blood mononuclear cells (PBMCs), sampled when the disease was refractory, from a patient treated with antithyroid drugs. This clonotype originated in a woman between 35 and 50 years old with Graves disease. The DNA for the CDR3 is TGTGCCAGCAGACGGCCTCCGGGGGTGAATCAGCCCCAGCATTTT. Translated, it gives CASRRPPGVNQPQHF.